This TCR beta chain came from a study of blood T cells in healthy people across ages. This clonotype was observed a handful of times. Trimming at V came to 6 bases and at J to 3 bases, leaving 8 bases not matched to a gene. This CDR3 is built from 14 residues. CDR1 and CDR2 (germline): DFQATT, SNEGSKA (reference sequence). With a J-beta primer mix and a sample-barcoded 5' primer, a second PCR ran about 7 to 12 cycles. In TCRdb, the 5' RACE reads were re-called with MiXCR into one record per CDR3 protein. The sample contains roughly 1.6 million distinct CDR3 sequences, roughly 32% of which appear only once. Isolated per sample were at least 7 million PBMCs.

Sequenced: blood. The origin of this receptor is a woman between 25 and 40 years old in good health. This chain joins TRBV20-1 and TRBJ2-4, with TRBD1 matching over 7 bases. The CDR3 region has the DNA TGCAGTGCCACCGACAGGGACGGCAAAAACATTCAGTACTTC. Residues: CSATDRDGKNIQYF.